This TCR beta chain was observed in a study of long-term antiretroviral therapy in people with HIV. Study-wide results and caveats: Sampling of blood ran from 2004 to 2017, and older ART regimens were possibly in use.

The assay, immunoSEQ v3.0, was run at survey level. Data came from immunoSEQ multiplex PCR; TCRdb stores just in-frame clones and leaves some out. The repertoire holds some 17,000 clones, with around 74% as singletons. This CDR3 comprises 11 residues. Germline V CDR1 and CDR2: SGHVS, FNYEAQ. With 5 bases removed from V and 7 bases from J, the gap between germline ends came to 8 bases. A note on this clone: What it binds is not known.

This sequence joins TRBV7-6 and TRBJ1-1, with D tentatively TRBD1 (5 bases). The specimen comprised unsorted PBMCs, sampled around 2.2 years before starting antiretroviral therapy. This sequence was found in a man aged 25 to 40 with HIV. The CDR3 DNA is TGTGCCAGCAGCCAGGGTAATGAAGCTTTCTTT. Its protein product is CASSQGNEAFF.